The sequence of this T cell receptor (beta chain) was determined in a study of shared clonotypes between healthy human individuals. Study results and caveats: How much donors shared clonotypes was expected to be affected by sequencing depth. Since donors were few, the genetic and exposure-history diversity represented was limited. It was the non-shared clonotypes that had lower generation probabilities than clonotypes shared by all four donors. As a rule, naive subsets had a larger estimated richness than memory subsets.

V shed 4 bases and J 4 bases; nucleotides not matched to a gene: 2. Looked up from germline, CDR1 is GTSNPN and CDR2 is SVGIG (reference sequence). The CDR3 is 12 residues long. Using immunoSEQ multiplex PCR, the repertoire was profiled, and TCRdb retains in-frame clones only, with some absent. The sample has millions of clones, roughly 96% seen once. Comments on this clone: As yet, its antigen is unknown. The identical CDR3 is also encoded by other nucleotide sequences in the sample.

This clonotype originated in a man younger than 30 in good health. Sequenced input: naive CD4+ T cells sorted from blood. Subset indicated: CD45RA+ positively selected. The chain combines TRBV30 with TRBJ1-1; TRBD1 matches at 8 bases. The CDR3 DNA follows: TGTGCCTGGACTACAGGGGGCACTGAAGCTTTCTTT. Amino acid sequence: CAWTTGGTEAFF.